Each of the 16 T cell receptor beta chains below was sequenced from the same sample in a study of blood T cell repertoires in COVID-19. Measured with immunoSEQ multiplex PCR; TCRdb has only the in-frame clones, and not every one. The sample includes around 130,000 clones, 90% of them seen just once. Sequenced sample: peripheral blood. These receptors were obtained from a man between 60 and 75 years old with COVID-19, enrolled during active disease.

V is TRBV2 and J is TRBJ1-5, with TRBD1 matching 7 bases. V gave up 6 bases and J gave up 4 bases; unmatched junction bases: 15. CDR1 and CDR2 from the germline V gene are SNHLY and FYNNEI. The CDR3 runs to 17 residues. Here the CDR3 reads CASRKDRNGALNQPQHF. The CDR3 DNA reads as TGTGCCAGCAGGAAGGACAGGAACGGTGCCCTTAATCAGCCCCAGCATTTT.

V and J are TRBV2 and TRBJ1-2; 12 nucleotides line up with TRBD1. Germline loops: CDR1 SNHLY, CDR2 FYNNEI. V was pared by 7 bases and J by 8 bases, with 5 bases of the junction left unmatched. The CDR3 sequence is 13 residues long. CDR3 protein: CASIPGTGGGYTF. The CDR3 coding sequence is TGTGCCAGCATTCCTGGGACAGGGGGCGGCTACACCTTC. The full variable domain, completed using reference TRBV2 and TRBJ1-2, is EPEVTQTPSHQVTQMGQEVILRCVPISNHLYFYWYRQILGQKVEFLVSFYNNEISEKSEIFDDQFSVERPDGSNFTLKIRSTKLEDSAMYFCASIPGTGGGYTFGSGTRLTVV.

The chain combines TRBV2 with TRBJ2-5; perhaps D is TRBD1 or TRBD2 (5 bases each). CDR1 and CDR2 (germline): SNHLY, FYNNEI. There are 13 residues in the CDR3. V was trimmed by 10 bases and J by 7 bases, leaving 19 bases between them. The CDR3 region is CANRQARAGTQYF. The CDR3, as DNA: TGTGCCAACAGGCAAGCGCGGGCGGGGACCCAGTACTTC.

The chain employs TRBV29-1 and TRBJ2-5; D is unresolved. Trimming cost V 4 bases and J 2 bases, with 8 bases left between them. Germline lookup yields CDR1 SQVTM and CDR2 ANQGSEA. The CDR3 loop spans 12 amino acids. The DNA of the CDR3 is TGCAGCGTTGTCGGGTTTCAAGAGACCCAGTACTTC. The encoded protein is CSVVGFQETQYF.

This clone was observed once. J is TRBJ1-4 and V is TRBV2; D uncertain. The CDR3 is 14 residues long. The ends were cut back, 6 bases at V and 0 bases at J, with 8 bases in the middle. CDR1 and CDR2 (germline): SNHLY, FYNNEI. The CDR3 DNA is TGTGCCAGCAGCCCACTCGCAACTAATGAAAAACTGTTTTTT. Its protein product is CASSPLATNEKLFF.

The V and J genes are TRBV9 and TRBJ1-1; the match to TRBD1 covers 11 bases. J lost 1 base, V lost 3 bases, and 2 bases had no gene match. CDR1 is SGDLS, CDR2 YYNGEE, per germline. This CDR3 is built from 15 residues. The CDR3 DNA is TGTGCCAGCAGCGGGGACAGGGGGGAGAACACTGAAGCTTTCTTT. This sequence encodes CASSGDRGENTEAFF.

This clone was found once. The chain is built from TRBV5-1 and TRBJ1-2; perhaps TRBD1 as D (5 bases). V was shortened by 3 bases and J by 4 bases, with 19 bases between the two germline ends. Germline values: CDR1 SGHRS, CDR2 YFSETQ. The CDR3 spans 16 residues. The CDR3 DNA follows: TGCGCCAGCAGCTGGAACTTTTCTTCTAGGGGCTATGGCTACACCTTC. This sequence encodes CASSWNFSSRGYGYTF.

The V call is TRBV10-3, the J call TRBJ2-7; D is uncertain. The V end was cut by 2 bases, the J end by 6 bases, with 5 bases between. The CDR3 is 11 amino acids. The germline CDR1 and CDR2 sequences are ENHRY and SYGVKD. CDR3 protein: CAISEPREQYF. Written as DNA, the CDR3 is TGTGCCATCAGTGAGCCCCGCGAGCAGTACTTC.

The genes are TRBV5-4 and TRBJ1-2; 7 bases match TRBD1. From germline, CDR1 is SGHNT and CDR2 YYREEE (reference sequence). The length of the CDR3 is 15 residues. V shed 0 bases, J shed 7 bases, and the junction held 9 bases outside the gene matches. CDR3 sequence reads: CASSLEGSRGVGYTF. CDR3 DNA: TGTGCCAGCAGCTTGGAAGGTAGCAGGGGGGTTGGCTACACCTTC.

V gene TRBV6-5 combines with J gene TRBJ1-3, with D tentatively TRBD1 (6 bases). CDR3 size: 15 residues. Germline V gene sequence: CDR1 MNHEY, CDR2 SVGAGI. V was trimmed by 6 bases and J by 2 bases, leaving 14 bases between them. The CDR3 bases are TGTGCCAGCAGCAGACAGGTAGCTGCTGGAAACACCATATATTTT. Its protein product is CASSRQVAAGNTIYF.

The V gene is TRBV3-1 (or the pseudogene TRBV3-2), the J gene TRBJ1-1, with a weak D call TRBD1 (5 bases). Trimming took 0 bases from V and 1 from J, leaving 12 bases between them. The CDR3 contains 16 residues. The germline gives CDR1 LGHDT, CDR2 YNNKEL (reference sequence). The CDR3 region has the DNA TGTGCCAGCAGCCAAGAGTACTACAGGTGGAACACTGAAGCTTTCTTT. Protein: CASSQEYYRWNTEAFF.

The rearrangement joins TRBV2 to TRBJ2-7; the D gene is possibly TRBD2 (5 bases). V was clipped by 6 bases and J by 4 bases, with 19 bases between them. Germline CDR1 is SNHLY and CDR2 is FYNNEI. This CDR3 is built from 15 residues. CDR3 residues: CASSDGLPRGYEQYF. The CDR3 coding sequence is TGTGCCAGCAGCGACGGACTTCCCCGAGGATACGAGCAGTACTTC.

J is TRBJ2-5 and V is TRBV2; 9 bases map to TRBD1. V lost 8 bases to trimming and J lost 0 bases; unmatched junction nucleotides: 4. The CDR3 covers 14 residues. Germline V gene sequence: CDR1 SNHLY, CDR2 FYNNEI. The CDR3 protein is CASARDRDQETQYF. In DNA form, the CDR3 reads TGTGCCAGCGCTCGGGACAGGGACCAAGAGACCCAGTACTTC.

The chain recombines TRBV9 with TRBJ1-2; 7 positions match TRBD1. The V and J ends lost 2 bases and 5 bases, in that order; junction bases with no gene match: 9. Germline V gives CDR1 SGDLS, CDR2 YYNGEE. The CDR3 consists of 15 residues. CDR3 protein: CASSVRDSLDYGYTF. Written as DNA, the CDR3 is TGTGCCAGCAGCGTCCGGGACAGTCTCGATTATGGCTACACCTTC.

The V gene is TRBV2, the J gene TRBJ2-1; 10 bases fit TRBD2. With V trimmed by 2 bases and J by 10 bases, 8 bases remained unmatched. CDR1 is SNHLY, CDR2 FYNNEI, per germline. The length of the CDR3 is 15 residues. CDR3 sequence: CASSERLAGVSEQFF. The CDR3 DNA reads TGTGCCAGCAGTGAAAGGCTAGCGGGAGTAAGCGAGCAGTTCTTC.

The chain recombines TRBV19 with TRBJ2-5; possibly TRBD2 for D (5 bases). The germline V gene has CDR1 LNHDA and CDR2 SQIVND (reference sequence). The CDR3 is 15 amino acids. V was pared by 0 bases and J by 3 bases, with 11 bases between. The CDR3 loop reads CASSIDQAGEETQYF. CDR3 sequence (DNA): TGTGCCAGTAGTATAGATCAGGCCGGGGAAGAGACCCAGTACTTC.